The source of this T cell receptor (beta chain) is a study of T-cell memory formation after mild COVID-19. TCRdb reprocessed the 5' RACE reads with MiXCR, giving one entry per CDR3 protein. The table shows 100,000 to 150,000 distinct CDR3 sequences, with roughly 6% occurring only once. The CDR3 is made up of 17 amino acids. The ends lost 4 bases at V and 4 bases at J; junction bases unmatched: 10. Per the germline V gene, CDR1 is SGHTA and CDR2 is FQGTGA. This clonotype was counted only a few times. The sequenced material came from PBMCs or a T cell subset sorted from them (not recorded which). The source is an adult woman who had mild COVID-19 (a few samples of this study predate the infection). Cell type and time point are not known. The chain recombines TRBV7-3 with TRBJ2-1; 10 bases are shared with TRBD2. CDR3 protein: CASSSSLTSGVYNEQFF. The CDR3 coding sequence is TGTGCCAGCAGCTCCTCACTAACTAGCGGGGTTTACAATGAGCAGTTCTTC.